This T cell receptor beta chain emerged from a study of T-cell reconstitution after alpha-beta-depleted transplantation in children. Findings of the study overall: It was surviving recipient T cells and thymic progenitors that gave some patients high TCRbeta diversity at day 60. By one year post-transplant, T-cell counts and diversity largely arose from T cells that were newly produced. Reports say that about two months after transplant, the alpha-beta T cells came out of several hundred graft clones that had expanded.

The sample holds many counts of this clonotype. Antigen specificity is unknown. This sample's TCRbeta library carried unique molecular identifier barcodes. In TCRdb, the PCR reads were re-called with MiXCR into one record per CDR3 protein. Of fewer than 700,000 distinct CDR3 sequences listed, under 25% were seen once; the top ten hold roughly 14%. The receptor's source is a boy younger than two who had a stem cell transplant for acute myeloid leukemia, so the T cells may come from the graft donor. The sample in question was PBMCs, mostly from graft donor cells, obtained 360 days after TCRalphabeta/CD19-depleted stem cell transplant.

The CDR3 DNA reads as TGCGCCAGCAGCCAAGATGGGGCTAGGTATGAGCAGTTCTTC. Translation: CASSQDGARYEQFF. The chain recombines TRBV4-3 with TRBJ2-1, with TRBD1 as a possible D gene (5 bases). V gave up 0 bases and J gave up 8 bases, with 11 bases separating them. CDR3 length: 14 amino acids. Germline V gene data show CDR1 as LGHNA and CDR2 as YSLEER.